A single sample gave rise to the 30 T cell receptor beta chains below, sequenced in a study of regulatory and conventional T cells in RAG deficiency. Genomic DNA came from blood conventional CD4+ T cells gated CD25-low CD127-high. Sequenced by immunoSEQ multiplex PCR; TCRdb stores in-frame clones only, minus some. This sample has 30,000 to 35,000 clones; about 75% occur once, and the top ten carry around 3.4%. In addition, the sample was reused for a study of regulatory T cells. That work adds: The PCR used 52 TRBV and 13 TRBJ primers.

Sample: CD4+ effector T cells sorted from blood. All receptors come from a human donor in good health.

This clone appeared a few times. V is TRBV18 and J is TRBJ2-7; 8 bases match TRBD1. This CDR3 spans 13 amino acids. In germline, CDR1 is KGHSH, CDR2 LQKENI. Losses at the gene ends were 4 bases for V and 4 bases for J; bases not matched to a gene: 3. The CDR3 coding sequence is TGTGCCAGCTCACTTGACAGGGGTTACGAGCAGTACTTC. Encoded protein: CASSLDRGYEQYF.

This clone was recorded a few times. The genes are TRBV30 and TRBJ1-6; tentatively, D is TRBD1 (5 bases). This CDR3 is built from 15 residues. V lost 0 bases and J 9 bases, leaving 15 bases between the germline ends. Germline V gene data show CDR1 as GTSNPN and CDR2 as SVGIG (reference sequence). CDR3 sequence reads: CAWSVWGRRSSPLHF. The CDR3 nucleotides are TGTGCCTGGAGTGTATGGGGCAGAAGGAGTTCACCCCTCCACTTT.

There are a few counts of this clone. CDR3 bases: TGTGCCAGCAGCAAGGGGGACAGGGACTATGGCTACACCTTC. Its translation: CASSKGDRDYGYTF. V gene TRBV9 combines with J gene TRBJ1-2, with 9 bases aligning to TRBD1. In germline, CDR1 is SGDLS, CDR2 YYNGEE. The J segment lost 3 bases and the V segment lost 4 bases, leaving 4 bases of the junction unmatched. The CDR3 totals 14 residues.

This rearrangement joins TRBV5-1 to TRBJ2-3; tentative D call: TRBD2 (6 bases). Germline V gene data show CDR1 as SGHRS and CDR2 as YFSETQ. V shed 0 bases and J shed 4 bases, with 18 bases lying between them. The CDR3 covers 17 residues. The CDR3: CASSLGFRSTGADTQYF. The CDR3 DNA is TGCGCCAGCAGCTTGGGTTTTCGGTCCACGGGGGCAGATACGCAGTATTTT. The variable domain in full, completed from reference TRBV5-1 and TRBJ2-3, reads KAGVTQTPRYLIKTRGQQVTLSCSPISGHRSVSWYQQTPGQGLQFLFEYFSETQRNKGNFPGRFSGRQFSNSRSEMNVSTLELGDSALYLCASSLGFRSTGADTQYFGPGTRLTVL.

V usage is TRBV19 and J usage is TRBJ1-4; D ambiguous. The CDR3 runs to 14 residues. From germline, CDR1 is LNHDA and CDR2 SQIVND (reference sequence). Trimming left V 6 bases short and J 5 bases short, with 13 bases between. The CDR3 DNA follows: TGTGCCAGTAGGGTCAGATACACCAATGAAAAACTGTTTTTT. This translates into CASRVRYTNEKLFF.

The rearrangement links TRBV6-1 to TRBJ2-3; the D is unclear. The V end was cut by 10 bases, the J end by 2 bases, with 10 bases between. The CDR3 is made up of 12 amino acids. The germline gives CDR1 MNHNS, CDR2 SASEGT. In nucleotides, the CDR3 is TGTGCCACCCTTAAGAACACAGATACGCAGTATTTT. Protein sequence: CATLKNTDTQYF.

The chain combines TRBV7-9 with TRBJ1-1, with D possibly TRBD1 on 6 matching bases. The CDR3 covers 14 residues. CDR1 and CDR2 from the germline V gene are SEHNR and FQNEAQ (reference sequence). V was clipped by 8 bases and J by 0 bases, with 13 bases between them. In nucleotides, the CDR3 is TGTGCCAGCTTGGGGGCGTGGATGAACACTGAAGCTTTCTTT. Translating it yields CASLGAWMNTEAFF. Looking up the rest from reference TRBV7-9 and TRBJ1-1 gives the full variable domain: DTGVSQNPRHKITKRGQNVTFRCDPISEHNRLYWYRQTLGQGPEFLTYFQNEAQLEKSRLLSDRFSAERPKGSFSTLEIQRTEQGDSAMYLCASLGAWMNTEAFFGQGTRLTVV.

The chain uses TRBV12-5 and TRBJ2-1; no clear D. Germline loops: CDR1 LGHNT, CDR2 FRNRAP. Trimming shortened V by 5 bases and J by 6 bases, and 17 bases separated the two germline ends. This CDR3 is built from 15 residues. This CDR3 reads CASGLPRTVGNEQFF. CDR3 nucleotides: TGTGCTAGTGGTCTTCCCAGAACCGTCGGCAATGAGCAGTTCTTC. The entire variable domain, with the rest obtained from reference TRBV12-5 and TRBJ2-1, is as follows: DARVTQTPRHKVTEMGQEVTMRCQPILGHNTVFWYRQTMMQGLELLAYFRNRAPLDDSGMPKDRFSAEMPDATLATLKIQPSEPRDSAVYFCASGLPRTVGNEQFFGPGTRLTVL.

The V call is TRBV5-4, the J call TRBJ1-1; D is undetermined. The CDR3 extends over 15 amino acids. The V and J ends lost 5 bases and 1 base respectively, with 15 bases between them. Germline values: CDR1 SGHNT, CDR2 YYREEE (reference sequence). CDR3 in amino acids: CASRTLGPQNTEAFF. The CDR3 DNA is TGTGCCAGCAGGACCCTCGGACCCCAGAACACTGAAGCTTTCTTT.

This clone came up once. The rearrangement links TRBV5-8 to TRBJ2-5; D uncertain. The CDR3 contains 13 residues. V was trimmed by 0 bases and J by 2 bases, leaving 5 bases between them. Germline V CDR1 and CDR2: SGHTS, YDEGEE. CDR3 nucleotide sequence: TGTGCCAGCAGCTTGGTAGGACAAGAGACCCAGTACTTC. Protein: CASSLVGQETQYF.

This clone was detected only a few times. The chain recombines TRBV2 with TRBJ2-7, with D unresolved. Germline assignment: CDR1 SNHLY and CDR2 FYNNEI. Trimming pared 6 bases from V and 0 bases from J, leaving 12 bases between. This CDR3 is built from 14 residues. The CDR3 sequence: CASSSGDTSYEQYF. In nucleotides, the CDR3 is TGTGCCAGCAGCTCCGGTGACACCTCCTACGAGCAGTACTTC. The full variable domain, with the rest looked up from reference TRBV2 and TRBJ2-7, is EPEVTQTPSHQVTQMGQEVILRCVPISNHLYFYWYRQILGQKVEFLVSFYNNEISEKSEIFDDQFSVERPDGSNFTLKIRSTKLEDSAMYFCASSSGDTSYEQYFGPGTRLTVT.

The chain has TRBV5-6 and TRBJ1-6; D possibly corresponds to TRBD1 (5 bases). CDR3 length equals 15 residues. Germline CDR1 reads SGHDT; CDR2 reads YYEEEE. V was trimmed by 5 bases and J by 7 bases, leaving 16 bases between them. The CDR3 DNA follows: TGTGCCAGCAGGTATGCCGGGACTAAAAATTCACCCCTCCACTTT. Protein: CASRYAGTKNSPLHF.

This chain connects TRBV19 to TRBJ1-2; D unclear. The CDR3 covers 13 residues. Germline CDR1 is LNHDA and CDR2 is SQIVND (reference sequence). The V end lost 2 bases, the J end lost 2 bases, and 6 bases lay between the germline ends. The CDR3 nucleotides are TGTGCCAGTAGTATAACAACGAACTATGGCTACACCTTC. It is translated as CASSITTNYGYTF.

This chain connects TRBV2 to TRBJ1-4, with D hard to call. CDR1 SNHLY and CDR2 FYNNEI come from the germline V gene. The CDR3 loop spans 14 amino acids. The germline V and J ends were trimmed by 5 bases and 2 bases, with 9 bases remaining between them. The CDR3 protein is CASSQESTNEKLFF. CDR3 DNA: TGTGCCAGCAGTCAAGAGTCCACTAATGAAAAACTGTTTTTT. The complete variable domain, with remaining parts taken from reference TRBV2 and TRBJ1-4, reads EPEVTQTPSHQVTQMGQEVILRCVPISNHLYFYWYRQILGQKVEFLVSFYNNEISEKSEIFDDQFSVERPDGSNFTLKIRSTKLEDSAMYFCASSQESTNEKLFFGSGTQLSVL.

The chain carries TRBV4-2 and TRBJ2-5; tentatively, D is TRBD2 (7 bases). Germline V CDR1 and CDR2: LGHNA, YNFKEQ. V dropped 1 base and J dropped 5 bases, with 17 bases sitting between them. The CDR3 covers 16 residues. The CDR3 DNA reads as TGTGCCAGCAGCCAAGTAGTTCGGGGGGCCGAGGAGACCCAGTACTTC. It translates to CASSQVVRGAEETQYF.

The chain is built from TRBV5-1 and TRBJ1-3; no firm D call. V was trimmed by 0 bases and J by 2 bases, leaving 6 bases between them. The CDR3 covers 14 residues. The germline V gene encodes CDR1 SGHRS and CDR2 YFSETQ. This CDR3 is CASSLGVPGNTIYF. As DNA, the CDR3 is TGCGCCAGCAGCTTGGGCGTTCCTGGAAACACCATATATTTT.

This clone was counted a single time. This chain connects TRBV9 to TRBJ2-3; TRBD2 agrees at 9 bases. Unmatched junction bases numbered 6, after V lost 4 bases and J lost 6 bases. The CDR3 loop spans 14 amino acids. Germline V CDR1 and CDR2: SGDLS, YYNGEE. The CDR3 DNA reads TGTGCCAGCAGCCGTGGCGGGGGGGCCGATACGCAGTATTTT. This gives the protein CASSRGGGADTQYF.

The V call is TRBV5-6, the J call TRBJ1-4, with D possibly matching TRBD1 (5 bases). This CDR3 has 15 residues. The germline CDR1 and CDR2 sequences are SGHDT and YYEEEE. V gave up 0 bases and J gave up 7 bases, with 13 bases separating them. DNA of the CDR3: TGTGCCAGCAGCTTGGAAGGGGCGCGTGGTGAAAAACTGTTTTTT. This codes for CASSLEGARGEKLFF. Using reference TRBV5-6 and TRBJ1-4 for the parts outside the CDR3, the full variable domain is DAGVTQSPTHLIKTRGQQVTLRCSPKSGHDTVSWYQQALGQGPQFIFQYYEEEERQRGNFPDRFSGHQFPNYSSELNVNALLLGDSALYLCASSLEGARGEKLFFGSGTQLSVL.

The CDR3 sequence is CASSNGTAKETQYF. As DNA, the CDR3 is TGCGCCAGCAGCAATGGGACGGCGAAAGAGACCCAGTACTTC. The chain couples TRBV5-1 to TRBJ2-5; D assignment may be TRBD1 or TRBD2 (5 bases each). Germline V lookup: CDR1 SGHRS, CDR2 YFSETQ. The CDR3 spans 14 residues. V lost 4 bases and J 3 bases, leaving 13 bases between the germline ends.

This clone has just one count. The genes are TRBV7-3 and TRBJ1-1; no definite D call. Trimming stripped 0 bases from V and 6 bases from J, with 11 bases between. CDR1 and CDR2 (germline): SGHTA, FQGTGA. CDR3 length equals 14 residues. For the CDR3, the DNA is TGTGCCAGCAGCTTAACGGTACCGGGCCCTGAAGCTTTCTTT. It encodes CASSLTVPGPEAFF.

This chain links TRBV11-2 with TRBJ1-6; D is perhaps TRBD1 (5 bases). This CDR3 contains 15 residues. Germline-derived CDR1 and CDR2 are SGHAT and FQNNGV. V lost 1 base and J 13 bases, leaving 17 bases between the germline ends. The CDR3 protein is CASSLGAGLGLPLHF. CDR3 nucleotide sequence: TGTGCCAGCAGCTTAGGTGCAGGGTTAGGTCTTCCCCTCCACTTT.

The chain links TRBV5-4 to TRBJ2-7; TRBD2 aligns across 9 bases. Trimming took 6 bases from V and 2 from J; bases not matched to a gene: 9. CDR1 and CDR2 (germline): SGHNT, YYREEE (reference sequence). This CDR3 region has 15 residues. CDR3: CASILQRGAPYEQYF. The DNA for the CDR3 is TGTGCCAGCATCCTTCAGCGGGGGGCCCCCTACGAGCAGTACTTC.

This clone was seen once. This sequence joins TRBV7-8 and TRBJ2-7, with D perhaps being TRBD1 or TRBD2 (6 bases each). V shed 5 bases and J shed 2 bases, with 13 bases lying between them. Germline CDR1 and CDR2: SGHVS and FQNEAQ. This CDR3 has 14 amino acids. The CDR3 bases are TGTGCCAGCAGCCTCGAGGGGGGTACCTACGAGCAGTACTTC. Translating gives CASSLEGGTYEQYF.

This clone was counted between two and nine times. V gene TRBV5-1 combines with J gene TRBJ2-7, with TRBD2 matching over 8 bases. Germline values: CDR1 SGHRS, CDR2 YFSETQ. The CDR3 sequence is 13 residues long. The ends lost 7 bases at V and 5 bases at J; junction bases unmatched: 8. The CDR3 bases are TGCGCCAGCTCGAGCGGGGGAAGCGACGAGCAGTACTTC. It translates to CASSSGGSDEQYF.

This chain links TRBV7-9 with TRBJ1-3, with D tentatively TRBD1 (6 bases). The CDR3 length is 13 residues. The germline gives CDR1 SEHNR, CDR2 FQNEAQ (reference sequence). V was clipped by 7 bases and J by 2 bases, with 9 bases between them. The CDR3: CASNRAAGNTIYF. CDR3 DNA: TGTGCCAGCAACAGGGCAGCTGGAAACACCATATATTTT.

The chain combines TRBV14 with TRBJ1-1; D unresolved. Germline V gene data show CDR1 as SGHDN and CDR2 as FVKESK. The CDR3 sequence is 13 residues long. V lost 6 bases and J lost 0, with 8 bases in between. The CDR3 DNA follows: TGTGCCAGCAGGAACGACATGAACACTGAAGCTTTCTTT. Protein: CASRNDMNTEAFF.

This CDR3 is CASSLAHGATYEQYF. DNA for the CDR3: TGTGCCAGCAGCTTAGCGCATGGGGCTACCTACGAGCAGTACTTC. The chain is built from TRBV7-6 and TRBJ2-7; tentative D call: TRBD1 (5 bases). Germline values: CDR1 SGHVS, CDR2 FNYEAQ. This CDR3 has 15 amino acids. V lost 0 bases, J lost 2 bases, and 11 bases lay in between.

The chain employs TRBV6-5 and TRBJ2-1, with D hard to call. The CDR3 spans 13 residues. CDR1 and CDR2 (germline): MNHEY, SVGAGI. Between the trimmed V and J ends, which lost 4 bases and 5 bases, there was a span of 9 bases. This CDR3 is CASSSQRNNEQFF. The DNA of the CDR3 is TGTGCCAGCAGTTCTCAAAGGAACAATGAGCAGTTCTTC.

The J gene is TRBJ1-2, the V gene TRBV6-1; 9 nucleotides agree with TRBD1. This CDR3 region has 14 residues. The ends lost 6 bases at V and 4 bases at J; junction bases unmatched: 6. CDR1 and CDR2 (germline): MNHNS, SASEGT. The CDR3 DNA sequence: TGTGCCAGCAGCACCGGGACAGGGCCCTATGGCTACACCTTC. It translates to CASSTGTGPYGYTF.

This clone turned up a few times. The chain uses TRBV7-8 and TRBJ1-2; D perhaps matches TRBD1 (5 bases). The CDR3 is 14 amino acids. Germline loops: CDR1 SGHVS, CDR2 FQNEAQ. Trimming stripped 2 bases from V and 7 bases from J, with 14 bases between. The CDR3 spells CASSLREGTGGYTF. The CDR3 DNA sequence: TGTGCCAGCAGCTTACGGGAGGGGACGGGTGGCTACACCTTC.